The clone carrying this T cell receptor beta chain was counted ten times or more. In TCRdb, the 5' RACE reads were re-called with MiXCR into one record per CDR3 protein. The table lists about 48,000 distinct CDR3 sequences, approximately 6.2% of them singletons, with less than 1.5% in the top ten. These data originate in a study of neurological immune-mediated disorders. The TCR sequence derives from a woman under 30 with multiple sclerosis. Sequencing was performed on CD4+ T cells from blood.

The CDR3 is CASSEYPGGNTIYF. CDR3 nucleotides: TGTGCCAGCAGTGAATACCCAGGGGGAAACACCATATATTTT. J is TRBJ1-3 and V is TRBV25-1, with D perhaps matching TRBD1 (5 bases). Trimming left V 0 bases short and J 4 bases short, with 7 bases between. The germline CDR1 and CDR2 sequences are MGHDK and SYGVNS. The CDR3 length is 14 residues. Complete variable domain (other parts from reference TRBV25-1 and TRBJ1-3): EADIYQTPRYLVIGTGKKITLECSQTMGHDKMYWYQQDPGMELHLIHYSYGVNSTEKGDLSSESTVSRIRTEHFPLTLESARPSHTSQYLCASSEYPGGNTIYFGEGSWLTVV.